The 5 T cell receptor beta chains in this list originate from one sample, sequenced in a study of cytomegalovirus exposure and HLA in healthy donors. TCRdb's copy holds only in-frame clones and misses some; the assay was immunoSEQ multiplex PCR. The sample holds roughly 70,000 clones, 85% seen once. What was sequenced was PBMCs. All receptors come from a man under 40 in good health and CMV-seronegative.

This clone has ten or more counts. The chain uses TRBV19 and TRBJ2-7, with 8 positions matching TRBD2. Germline values: CDR1 LNHDA, CDR2 SQIVND (reference sequence). CDR3 length: 16 residues. Germline trimming cut 6 bases from V and 2 bases from J; bases unmatched to any gene: 12. The chain's CDR3 is CASSAPGGSGPYEQYF. The CDR3 DNA sequence: TGTGCCAGTAGCGCCCCGGGAGGGAGTGGCCCCTACGAGCAGTACTTC.

The chain uses TRBV7-4 and TRBJ2-7; 7 nucleotides align to TRBD1. Germline V CDR1 and CDR2: SGHVT, SQSDAQ. V gave up 5 bases and J gave up 1 base; unmatched junction bases: 17. The CDR3 runs to 18 residues. The CDR3 region is CASSRYEGGPPRSYEQYF. The CDR3, as DNA: TGTGCCAGCAGCCGTTATGAAGGGGGCCCCCCCCGGTCCTACGAGCAGTACTTC.

This rearrangement joins TRBV19 to TRBJ1-2; D may be TRBD1 (5 bases). V was trimmed by 3 bases and J by 3 bases, leaving 14 bases between them. The CDR3 totals 15 residues. The germline CDR1 and CDR2 sequences are LNHDA and SQIVND (reference sequence). The CDR3 DNA follows: TGTGCCAGTAGTATGCCGGGGGGGGGAGACTATGGCTACACCTTC. Residues: CASSMPGGGDYGYTF.

V is TRBV6-1 and J is TRBJ2-5, with TRBD1 identical over 11 bases. The CDR3 is 16 amino acids. The trim removed 2 bases at V and 4 bases at J, leaving 6 bases unmatched. Germline V gene sequence: CDR1 MNHNS, CDR2 SASEGT. Here the CDR3 reads CASSEPPGTGGETQYF. The CDR3 DNA reads as TGTGCCAGCAGTGAACCTCCTGGGACAGGGGGAGAGACCCAGTACTTC.

This clone was recorded a few times. This chain connects TRBV7-2 to TRBJ2-5; possibly TRBD1 for D (5 bases). V shed 8 bases and J shed 5 bases, with 15 bases lying between them. Germline CDR1 is SGHTA and CDR2 is FQGNSA. There are 13 residues in the CDR3. The CDR3 DNA reads TGTGCCAGCGGGGTTAAAGGGGCGGAGACCCAGTACTTC. Protein sequence: CASGVKGAETQYF.